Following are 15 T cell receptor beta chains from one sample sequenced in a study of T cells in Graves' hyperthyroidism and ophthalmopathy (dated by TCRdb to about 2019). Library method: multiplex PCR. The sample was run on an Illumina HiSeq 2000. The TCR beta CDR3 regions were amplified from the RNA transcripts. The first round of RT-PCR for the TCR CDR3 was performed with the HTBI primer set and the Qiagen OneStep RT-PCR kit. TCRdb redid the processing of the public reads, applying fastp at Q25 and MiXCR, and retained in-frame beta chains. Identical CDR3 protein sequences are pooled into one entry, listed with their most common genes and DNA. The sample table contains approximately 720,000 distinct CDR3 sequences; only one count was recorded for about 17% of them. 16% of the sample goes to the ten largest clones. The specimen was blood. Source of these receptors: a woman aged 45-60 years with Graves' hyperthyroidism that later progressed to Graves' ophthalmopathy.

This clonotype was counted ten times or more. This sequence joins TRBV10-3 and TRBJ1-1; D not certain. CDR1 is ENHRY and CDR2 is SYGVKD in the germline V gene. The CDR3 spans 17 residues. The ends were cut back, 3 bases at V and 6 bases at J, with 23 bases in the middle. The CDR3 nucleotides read TGTGCCATCAGTGACCAACCCTCAAGCCCCCTGGGCCCTGAAGCTTTCTTT. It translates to CAISDQPSSPLGPEAFF.

CDR3 DNA: TGTGCCAGCAGCGTAGAGGGCGACAGGATGGCGGGAGACACTGAAGCTTTCTTT. This codes for CASSVEGDRMAGDTEAFF. The V gene is TRBV9, the J gene TRBJ1-1; D might be TRBD1 (6 bases). Germline CDR1 SGDLS, CDR2 YYNGEE. The CDR3 runs to 18 residues. Between the trimmed V and J ends, which lost 0 bases and 3 bases, there was a span of 21 bases.

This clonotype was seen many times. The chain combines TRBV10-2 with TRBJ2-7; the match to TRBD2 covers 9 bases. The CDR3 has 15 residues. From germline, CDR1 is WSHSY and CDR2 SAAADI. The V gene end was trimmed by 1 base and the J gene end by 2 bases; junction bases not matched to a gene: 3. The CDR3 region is CASSEFSGGPYEQYF. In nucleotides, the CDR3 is TGCGCCAGCAGTGAGTTCAGCGGGGGGCCCTACGAGCAGTACTTC.

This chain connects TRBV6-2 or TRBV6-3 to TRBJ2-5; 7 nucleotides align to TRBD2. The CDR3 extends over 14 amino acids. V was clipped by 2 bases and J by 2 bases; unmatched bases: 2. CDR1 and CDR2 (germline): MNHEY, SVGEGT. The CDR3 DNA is TGTGCCAGCAGTTACACTAGCGCTCAAGAGACCCAGTACTTC. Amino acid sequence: CASSYTSAQETQYF.

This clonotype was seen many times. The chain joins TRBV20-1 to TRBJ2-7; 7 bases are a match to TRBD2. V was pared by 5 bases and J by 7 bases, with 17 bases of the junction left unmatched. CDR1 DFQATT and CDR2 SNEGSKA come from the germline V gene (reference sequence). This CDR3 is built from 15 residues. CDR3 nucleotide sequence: TGCAGTGCTCCCTCCCCCACGAGCGGGGTGAAAGAGCAGTACTTC. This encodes CSAPSPTSGVKEQYF.

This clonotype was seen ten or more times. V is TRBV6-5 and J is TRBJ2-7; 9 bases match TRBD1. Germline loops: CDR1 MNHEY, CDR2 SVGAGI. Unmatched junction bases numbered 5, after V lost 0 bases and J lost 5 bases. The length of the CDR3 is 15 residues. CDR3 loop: CASSYSRQGVHEQYF. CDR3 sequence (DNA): TGTGCCAGCAGTTACTCCCGACAGGGGGTCCACGAGCAGTACTTC.

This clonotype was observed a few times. CDR3 nucleotide sequence: TGTGCCAGCAGCCGCCGACAGGGAACTAATGAAAAACTGTTTTTT. The encoded protein is CASSRRQGTNEKLFF. The chain carries TRBV3-1 and TRBJ1-4, with 7 bases that match TRBD1. The length of the CDR3 is 15 residues. Germline lookup yields CDR1 LGHDT and CDR2 YNNKEL (reference sequence). Trimming cost V 4 bases and J 1 base; bases outside gene matches: 3.

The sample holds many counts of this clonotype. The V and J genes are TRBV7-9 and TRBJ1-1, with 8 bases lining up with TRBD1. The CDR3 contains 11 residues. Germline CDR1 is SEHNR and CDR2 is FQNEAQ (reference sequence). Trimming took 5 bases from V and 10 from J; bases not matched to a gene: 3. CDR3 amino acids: CASSLDRGAFF. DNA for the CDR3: TGTGCCAGCAGCCTCGACAGGGGAGCTTTCTTT.

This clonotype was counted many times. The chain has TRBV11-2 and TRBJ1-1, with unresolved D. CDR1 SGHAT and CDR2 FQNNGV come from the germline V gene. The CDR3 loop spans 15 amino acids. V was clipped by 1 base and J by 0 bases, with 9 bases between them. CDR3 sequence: CASSLGRPMNTEAFF. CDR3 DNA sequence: TGTGCCAGCAGCTTAGGAAGACCTATGAACACTGAAGCTTTCTTT.

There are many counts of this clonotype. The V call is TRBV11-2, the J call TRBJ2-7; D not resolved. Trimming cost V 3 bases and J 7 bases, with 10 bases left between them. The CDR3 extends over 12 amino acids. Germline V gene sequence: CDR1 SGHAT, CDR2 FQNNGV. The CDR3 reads CASSLLTSEQYF. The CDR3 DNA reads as TGTGCCAGCAGCTTGCTGACTTCAGAGCAGTACTTC.

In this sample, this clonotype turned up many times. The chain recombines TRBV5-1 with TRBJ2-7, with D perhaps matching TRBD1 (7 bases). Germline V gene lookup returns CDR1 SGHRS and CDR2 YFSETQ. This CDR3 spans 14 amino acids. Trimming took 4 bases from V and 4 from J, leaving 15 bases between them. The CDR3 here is CASSPAGGLYEQYF. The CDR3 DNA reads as TGCGCCAGCAGCCCTGCAGGGGGACTTTACGAGCAGTACTTC.

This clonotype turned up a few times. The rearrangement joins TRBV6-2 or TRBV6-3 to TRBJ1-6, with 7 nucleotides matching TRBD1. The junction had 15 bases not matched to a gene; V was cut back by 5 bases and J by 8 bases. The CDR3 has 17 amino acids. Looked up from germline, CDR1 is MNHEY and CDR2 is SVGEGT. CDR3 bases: TGTGCCAGCAGTGAAATAACTCTGACAGGGTCCTATTCACCCCTCCACTTT. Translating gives CASSEITLTGSYSPLHF.

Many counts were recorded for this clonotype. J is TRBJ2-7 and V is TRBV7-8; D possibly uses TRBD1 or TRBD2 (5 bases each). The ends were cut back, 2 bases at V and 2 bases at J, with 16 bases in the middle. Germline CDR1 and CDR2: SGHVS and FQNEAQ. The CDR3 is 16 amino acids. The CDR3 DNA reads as TGTGCCAGCAGCTTAACGGGGCTTGGCAACCCCTACGAGCAGTACTTC. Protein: CASSLTGLGNPYEQYF.

The DNA of the CDR3 is TGTGCCAGCAGCGAGGACAGGGCTCAGCCCCAGCATTTT. Encoded protein: CASSEDRAQPQHF. The chain couples TRBV7-9 to TRBJ1-5; 8 bases are shared with TRBD1. CDR1 is SEHNR and CDR2 is FQNEAQ in the germline V gene (reference sequence). The CDR3 is made up of 13 amino acids. The J segment lost 6 bases and the V segment lost 5 bases, leaving 3 bases of the junction unmatched. The whole variable domain, remainder taken from reference TRBV7-9 and TRBJ1-5, is DTGVSQNPRHKITKRGQNVTFRCDPISEHNRLYWYRQTLGQGPEFLTYFQNEAQLEKSRLLSDRFSAERPKGSFSTLEIQRTEQGDSAMYLCASSEDRAQPQHFGDGTRLSIL.

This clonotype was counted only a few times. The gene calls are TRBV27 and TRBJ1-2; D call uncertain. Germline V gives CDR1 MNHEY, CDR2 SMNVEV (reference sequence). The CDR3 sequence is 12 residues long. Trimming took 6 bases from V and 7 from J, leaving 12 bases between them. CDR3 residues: CASSRRAGGYTF. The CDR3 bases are TGTGCCAGCAGCCGGAGGGCAGGTGGCTACACCTTC.